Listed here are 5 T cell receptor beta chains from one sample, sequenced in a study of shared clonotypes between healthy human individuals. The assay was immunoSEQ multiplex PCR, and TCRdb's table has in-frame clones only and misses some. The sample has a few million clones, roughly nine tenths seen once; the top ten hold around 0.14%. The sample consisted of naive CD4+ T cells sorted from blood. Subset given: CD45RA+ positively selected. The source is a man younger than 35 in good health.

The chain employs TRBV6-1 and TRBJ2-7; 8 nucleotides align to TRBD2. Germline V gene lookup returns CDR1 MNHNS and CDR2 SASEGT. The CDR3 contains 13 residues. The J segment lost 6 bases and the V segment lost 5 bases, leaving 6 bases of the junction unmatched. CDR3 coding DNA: TGTGCCAGCAGTAGCGGGGGAGTCCCCGAGCAGTACTTC. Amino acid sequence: CASSSGGVPEQYF.

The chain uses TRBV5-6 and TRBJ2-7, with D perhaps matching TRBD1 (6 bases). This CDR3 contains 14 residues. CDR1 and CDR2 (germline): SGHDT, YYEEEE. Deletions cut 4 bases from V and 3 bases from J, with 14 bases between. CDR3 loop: CASSLLTGGYEQYF. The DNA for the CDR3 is TGTGCCAGCAGCCTACTGACAGGTGGCTACGAGCAGTACTTC.

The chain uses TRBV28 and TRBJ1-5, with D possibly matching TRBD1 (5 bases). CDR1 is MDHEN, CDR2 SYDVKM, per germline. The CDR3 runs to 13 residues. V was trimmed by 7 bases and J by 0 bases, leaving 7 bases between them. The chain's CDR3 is CASKQVSNQPQHF. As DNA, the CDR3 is TGTGCCAGCAAACAGGTTAGCAATCAGCCCCAGCATTTT.

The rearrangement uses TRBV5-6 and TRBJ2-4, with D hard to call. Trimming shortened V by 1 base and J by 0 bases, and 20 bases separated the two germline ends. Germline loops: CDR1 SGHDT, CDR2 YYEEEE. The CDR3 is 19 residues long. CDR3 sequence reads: CASSLYPDGKVRAKNIQYF. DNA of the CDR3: TGTGCCAGCAGCTTGTATCCGGACGGAAAGGTCCGAGCCAAAAACATTCAGTACTTC.

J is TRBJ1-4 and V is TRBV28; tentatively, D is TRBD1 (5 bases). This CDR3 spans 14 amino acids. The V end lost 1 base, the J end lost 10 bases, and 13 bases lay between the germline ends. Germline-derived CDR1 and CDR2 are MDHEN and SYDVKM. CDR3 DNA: TGTGCCAGCAGTTTATCCGGGACGCCGGCAAAACTGTTTTTT. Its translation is CASSLSGTPAKLFF.